This T cell receptor (beta chain) was captured in a study of blood T cell repertoires in COVID-19. Study members were between 18 and 89 years old and lived in over 20 US regions. Cohort placement rested on clinical history that participants reported themselves. Symptom resolution, clearance, or two negative PCRs marked the recovered donors of Cohort 3. Data came from immunoSEQ multiplex PCR; TCRdb stores just in-frame clones and leaves some out. The sample holds approximately 300,000 clones, 80% to 90% seen once. The CDR3 covers 17 residues. Between the trimmed V and J ends, which lost 3 bases and 4 bases, there was a span of 16 bases. The V gene's germline CDR1 is LNHNV and CDR2 YYDKDF (reference sequence).

The TCR was taken from a woman in her 30s who had recovered from COVID-19. J is TRBJ2-6 and V is TRBV15; the D gene is possibly TRBD2 (5 bases). The specimen sequenced was PBMCs or T cells enriched from blood (not recorded which). The CDR3 region has the DNA TGTGCCACCAGCAGTCGGAGGATGACGGGCGGGGCCAACGTCCTGACTTTC. Translating it yields CATSSRRMTGGANVLTF.